A single sample gave rise to the 6 T cell receptor beta chains below, sequenced in a study of T cells in Graves' hyperthyroidism and ophthalmopathy. Template material for amplifying TCR beta CDR3 regions consisted of RNA transcripts. First-round RT-PCR targeting the TCR CDR3 was performed with the HTBI primer set. Each CDR3 protein is one row after TCRdb ran MiXCR on the multiplex PCR reads. The sample contains hundreds of thousands of distinct CDR3 sequences, around 20% of which appear only once. Material: blood. The receptor source for this set is a woman between 50 and 59 years old with Graves' hyperthyroidism that later progressed to Graves' ophthalmopathy.

Points on this clonotype: A read error may be the cause here, since a much bigger clone is one base away. The V and J genes are TRBV20-1 and TRBJ1-1; TRBD1 is a possible D gene (6 bases). CDR1 is DFQATT, CDR2 SNEGSKA, per germline (reference sequence). The V end was cut by 6 bases, the J end by 4 bases, with 18 bases between. The CDR3 covers 14 residues. CDR3 residues: CSAKTGTKGTEAFF. CDR3 DNA sequence: TGCAGTGCGAAGACAGGCACAAAGGGCACTGAAGCTTTCTTT.

The table lists this clonotype with many counts. The V gene is TRBV2, the J gene TRBJ2-3; TRBD2 matches 11 bases. Germline V lookup: CDR1 SNHLY, CDR2 FYNNEI. This CDR3 is 17 amino acids long. Germline trimming cut 3 bases from V and 4 bases from J; bases unmatched to any gene: 9. CDR3 region: CASSEGRLAGTADTQYF. CDR3 nucleotide sequence: TGTGCCAGCAGTGAGGGCCGACTAGCGGGGACCGCAGATACGCAGTATTTT.

This clonotype has a count of ten or more. This chain uses TRBV3-1 with TRBJ2-1; a weak D match, TRBD1 (5 bases). The CDR3 contains 15 residues. V was shortened by 0 bases and J by 4 bases, with 10 bases between the two germline ends. Per germline, CDR1 LGHDT and CDR2 YNNKEL (reference sequence). CDR3 nucleotide sequence: TGTGCCAGCAGCCAAGAATCACAGGCTTACAATGAGCAGTTCTTC. Encoded protein: CASSQESQAYNEQFF.

Only a few counts were recorded for this clonotype. The chain couples TRBV7-3 to TRBJ2-7, with 7 nucleotides matching TRBD1. V gave up 5 bases and J gave up 4 bases; unmatched junction bases: 11. CDR3 length: 15 amino acids. Germline lookup yields CDR1 SGHTA and CDR2 FQGTGA. The CDR3 nucleotides are TGTGCCAGCAGCCCGTCGACAGGGCAAGGGTACGAGCAGTACTTC. Protein product: CASSPSTGQGYEQYF.

The chain couples TRBV7-3 to TRBJ1-6; D gene uncertain. The V end lost 0 bases, the J end lost 6 bases, and 9 bases lay between the germline ends. The germline V gene has CDR1 SGHTA and CDR2 FQGTGA. This CDR3 comprises 15 residues. CDR3 sequence: CASSLTSPGNSPLHF. The CDR3 coding sequence is TGTGCCAGCAGCTTAACCAGTCCGGGTAATTCACCCCTCCACTTT.

The V and J genes are TRBV2 and TRBJ1-1, with 7 nucleotides matching TRBD1. With 0 bases clipped from V and 2 bases from J, the junction kept 3 bases outside the gene matches. This CDR3 has 15 amino acids. Germline CDR1 and CDR2: SNHLY and FYNNEI. The CDR3 is CASSEARGGNTEAFF. The CDR3 nucleotides read TGTGCCAGCAGTGAAGCGAGAGGGGGCAACACTGAAGCTTTCTTT.